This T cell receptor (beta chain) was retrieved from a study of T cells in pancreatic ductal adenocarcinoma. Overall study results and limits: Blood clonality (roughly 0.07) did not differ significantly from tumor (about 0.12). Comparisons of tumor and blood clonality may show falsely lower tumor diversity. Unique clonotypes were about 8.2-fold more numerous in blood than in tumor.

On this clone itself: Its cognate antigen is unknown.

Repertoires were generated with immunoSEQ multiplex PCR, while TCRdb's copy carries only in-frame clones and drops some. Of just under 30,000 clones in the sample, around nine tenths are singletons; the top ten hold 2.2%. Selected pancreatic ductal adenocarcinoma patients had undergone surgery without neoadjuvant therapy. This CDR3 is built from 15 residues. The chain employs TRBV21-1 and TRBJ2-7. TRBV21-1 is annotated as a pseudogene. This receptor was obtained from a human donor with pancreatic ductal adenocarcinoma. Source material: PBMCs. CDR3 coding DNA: TGTGCCAGCAGGGTGAAGGCAGTTCCTCCCTACGAGCAGTACTTC. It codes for CASRVKAVPPYEQYF.